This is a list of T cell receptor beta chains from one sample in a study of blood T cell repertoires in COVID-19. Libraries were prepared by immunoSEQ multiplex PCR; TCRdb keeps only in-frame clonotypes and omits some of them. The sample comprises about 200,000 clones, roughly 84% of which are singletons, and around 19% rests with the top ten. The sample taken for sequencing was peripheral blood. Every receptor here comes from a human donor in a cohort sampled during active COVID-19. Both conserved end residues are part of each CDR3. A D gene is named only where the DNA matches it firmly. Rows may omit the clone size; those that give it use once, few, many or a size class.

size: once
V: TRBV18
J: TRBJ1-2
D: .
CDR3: CASSPEERGYGYTF
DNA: TGTGCCAGCTCACCCGAGGAAAGGGGCTATGGCTACACCTTC

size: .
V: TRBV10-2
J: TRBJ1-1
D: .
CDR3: CASRRDGNTEAFF
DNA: TGCGCCAGCAGGCGGGACGGGAACACTGAAGCTTTCTTT

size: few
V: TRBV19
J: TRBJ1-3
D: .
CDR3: CASSPRGTSYGNTIYF
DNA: TGTGCCAGTAGTCCCCGGGGGACCTCATATGGAAACACCATATATTTT

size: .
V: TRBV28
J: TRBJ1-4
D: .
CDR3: CASSLGGSGGTTNEKLFF
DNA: TGTGCCAGCAGTTTGGGGGGGTCCGGGGGGACCACCAATGAAAAACTGTTTTTT

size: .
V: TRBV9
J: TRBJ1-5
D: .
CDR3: CASSVGESQPQHF
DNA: TGTGCCAGCAGCGTAGGGGAGAGTCAGCCCCAGCATTTT

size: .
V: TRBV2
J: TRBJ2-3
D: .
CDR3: CASSPSTDTQYF
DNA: TGTGCCAGCAGTCCTTCCACAGATACGCAGTATTTT

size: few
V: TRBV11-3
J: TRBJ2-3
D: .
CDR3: CASSLDSGRGTQYF
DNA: TGTGCCAGCAGCTTAGATTCCGGACGGGGTACGCAGTATTTT

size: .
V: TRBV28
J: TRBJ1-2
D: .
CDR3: CASRRPSGLGYYGYTF
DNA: TGTGCCAGCAGGCGCCCCTCCGGGTTAGGCTACTATGGCTACACCTTC

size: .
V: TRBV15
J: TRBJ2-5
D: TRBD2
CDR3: CATSRDLGASGKETQYF
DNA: TGTGCCACCAGCAGAGATCTGGGAGCTAGCGGGAAAGAGACCCAGTACTTC

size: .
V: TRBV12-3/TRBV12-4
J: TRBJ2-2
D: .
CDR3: CASSVSGTGELFF
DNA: TGTGCCAGCAGTGTAAGCGGAACCGGGGAGCTGTTTTTT

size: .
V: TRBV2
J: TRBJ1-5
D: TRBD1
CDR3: CASSDNRGSQPQHF
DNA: TGTGCCAGCAGTGACAACAGGGGATCTCAGCCCCAGCATTTT

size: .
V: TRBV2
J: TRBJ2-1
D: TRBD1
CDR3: CASSEGDRGNEQFF
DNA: TGTGCCAGCAGTGAAGGGGACAGGGGCAATGAGCAGTTCTTC

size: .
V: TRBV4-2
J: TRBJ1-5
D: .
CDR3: CASTLSRGSNQPQHF
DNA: TGTGCCAGCACCCTATCTCGAGGTAGCAATCAGCCCCAGCATTTT

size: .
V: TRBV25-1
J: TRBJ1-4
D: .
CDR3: CASSRTVENEKLFF
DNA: TGTGCCAGCAGCCGGACAGTTGAGAATGAAAAACTGTTTTTT

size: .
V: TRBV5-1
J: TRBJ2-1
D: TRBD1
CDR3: CASSGGYTGGNHEQFF
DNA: TGCGCCAGCAGCGGGGGGTACACAGGGGGCAATCATGAGCAGTTCTTC

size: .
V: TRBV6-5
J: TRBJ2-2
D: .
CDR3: CASWGDTGELFF
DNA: TGTGCCAGCTGGGGCGACACCGGGGAGCTGTTTTTT

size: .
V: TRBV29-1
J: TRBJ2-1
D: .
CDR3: CSVAPRAFEQFF
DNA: TGCAGCGTTGCCCCCCGCGCATTTGAGCAGTTCTTC

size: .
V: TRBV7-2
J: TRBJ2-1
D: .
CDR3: CASNQQGLGEQFF
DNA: TGTGCCAGCAATCAACAGGGTCTAGGGGAGCAGTTCTTC

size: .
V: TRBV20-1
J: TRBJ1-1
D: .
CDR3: CSARRDTEAFF
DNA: TGCAGTGCTCGGAGGGACACTGAAGCTTTCTTT

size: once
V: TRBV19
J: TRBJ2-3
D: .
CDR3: CASSMEASVPDTQYF
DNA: TGTGCCAGTAGTATGGAGGCCAGCGTCCCAGATACGCAGTATTTT

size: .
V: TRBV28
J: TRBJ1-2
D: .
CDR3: CASSSSSDGYTF
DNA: TGTGCCAGCAGTTCAAGTTCAGATGGCTACACCTTC

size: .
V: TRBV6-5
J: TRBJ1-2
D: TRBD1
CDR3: CASRGTGAFGGYTF
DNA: TGTGCCAGCAGGGGGACAGGGGCATTTGGGGGCTACACCTTC

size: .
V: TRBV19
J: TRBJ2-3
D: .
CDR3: CASSSGGYGDTQYF
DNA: TGTGCCAGTAGTTCTGGGGGGTATGGAGATACGCAGTATTTT

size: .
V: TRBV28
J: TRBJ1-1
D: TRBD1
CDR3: CASSLYPQGRLQAFF
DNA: TGTGCCAGCAGTTTATACCCACAGGGGCGTCTTCAAGCTTTCTTT

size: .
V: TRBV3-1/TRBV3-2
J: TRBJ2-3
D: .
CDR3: CASSQGAPQYF
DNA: TGTGCCAGCAGCCAGGGGGCCCCCCAGTATTTT

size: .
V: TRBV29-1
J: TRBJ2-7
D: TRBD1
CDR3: CSVAADRGTYEQYF
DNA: TGCAGCGTTGCGGCGGACAGGGGCACCTACGAGCAGTACTTC